This T cell receptor beta chain was sequenced during a study of preoperative IRX-2 immunotherapy in early breast cancer. Some clones are missing from TCRdb's copy, which holds only in-frame ones; the method was immunoSEQ multiplex PCR. The repertoire holds tens of thousands of clones, around 79% seen once, with less than 7% in the top ten. This sample's treatment: preoperative locoregional IRX-2 cytokine immunotherapy. Preoperative locoregional IRX-2 cytokine immunotherapy was tested in the phase Ib source study. The CDR3 is 19 amino acids. The ends lost 4 bases at V and 0 bases at J; junction bases unmatched: 15.

The sequence was collected from a human donor with breast cancer. Sequences were derived from lymph node tissue, sampled after IRX-2 immunotherapy. V is TRBV7-1 and J is TRBJ2-7, with 10 bases identical to TRBD2. TRBV7-1 is given ORF status, its function remaining uncertain. The CDR3 region is CASSYKQGLARGPSYEQYF. The CDR3 region has the DNA TGTGCCAGCAGCTATAAACAGGGACTAGCGAGAGGGCCCTCCTACGAGCAGTACTTC.